The entry that follows covers one T cell receptor (beta chain) sequence. Its antigen remains unknown. This specimen belongs to a study of T cells in Graves' hyperthyroidism and ophthalmopathy. TCR beta CDR3 regions were amplified from RNA. The HTBI primer set served for first-round RT-PCR of the TCR CDR3. TCRdb re-derived calls from the multiplex PCR reads in MiXCR, one entry per CDR3 protein. The sample consists of approximately 400,000 distinct CDR3 sequences, 15% to 20% of them appearing once. Overall study findings and caveats: Most clonotypes that expanded in the thyroid above 0.001 also showed up in blood.

This CDR3 contains 13 residues. Germline V gene sequence: CDR1 SQVTM, CDR2 ANQGSEA. V was cut by 6 bases and J by 2 bases, with 11 bases left in between. Diagnoses rested on clinical symptoms, serum thyroxine and TRAb, thyroid ultrasound and orbital computed tomography. The sequencing sample was made of blood. The receptor's source is a woman aged 18-30 years with Graves' hyperthyroidism. The chain has TRBV29-1 and TRBJ1-5; D is ambiguous. CDR3 in DNA: TGCAGCGTGTCACAAGGCCGCAATCAGCCCCAGCATTTT. Translating it yields CSVSQGRNQPQHF.